The T cell receptor (beta chain) described here comes from a study of tumor-infiltrating lymphocytes in primary liver carcinoma. Study context: Each sample had roughly 3.5 to 7.5 million productive TCRbeta reads regardless of tissue type. General study points: Compared with tumor region pairs, tumor-adjacent and tumor-blood pairs overlapped less. Only around 7-24% of top clones occurred in all five tumor regions.

This CDR3 comprises 13 residues. V was pared by 6 bases and J by 6 bases, with 17 bases between. CDR1 is SQVTM and CDR2 is ANQGSEA in the germline V gene. This clonotype was seen many times. Its antigen is unidentified. Priming with a constant-region primer yielded TCR beta cDNA from 450 to 550 ng total RNA. Generation of the TCR beta libraries relied on three nested multiplex PCR rounds using slightly modified ARM-PCR. With TRBV1-TRBV30 forward primers and a C-beta reverse primer, the first two PCR rounds were run for 10 cycles each. TCRdb used MiXCR to reprocess the multiplex PCR reads, holding one entry per CDR3 protein. The repertoire holds approximately 73,000 distinct CDR3 sequences, with over 70% as singletons. RNA and DNA were co-extracted from approximately 20-30 mg of unsorted bulk tissue.

The chain uses TRBV29-1 and TRBJ1-2, with D unresolved. This TCR derives from a woman in her sixties with primary liver carcinoma and hepatitis B virus infection. The source material was liver tumor tissue from sampling region 4. Stated subset: tumor region T4, right-lateral pole. The CDR3 here is CSVERLLEDGYTF. For the CDR3, the DNA is TGCAGCGTCGAACGTCTCCTGGAGGATGGCTACACCTTC. Full variable domain (outside the CDR3, taken from reference TRBV29-1 and TRBJ1-2): SAVISQKPSRDICQRGTSLTIQCQVDSQVTMMFWYRQQPGQSLTLIATANQGSEATYESGFVIDKFPISRPNLTFSTLTVSNMSPEDSSIYLCSVERLLEDGYTFGSGTRLTVV.